The 13 T cell receptor beta chains below come from one sample, sequenced in a study of T-cell reconstitution after alpha-beta-depleted transplantation in children. The TCRbeta library incorporated unique molecular identifiers. TCRdb reprocessed the PCR reads via MiXCR and lists one record per CDR3 protein. The data contain over 200,000 distinct CDR3 sequences, approximately 10% of them singletons. The sample was PBMCs, taken before TCRalphabeta/CD19-depleted stem cell transplant. These receptors were collected from a child younger than two with acute myeloid leukemia, due to receive a stem cell transplant.

There are many counts of this clonotype. The chain carries TRBV7-2 and TRBJ2-7; D perhaps matches TRBD2 (5 bases). Looked up from germline, CDR1 is SGHTA and CDR2 is FQGNSA. V dropped 1 base and J dropped 2 bases, with 6 bases sitting between them. The CDR3 sequence is 13 residues long. The CDR3 bases are TGTGCCAGCAGCTTAGTGGAGGCCTACGAGCAGTACTTC. As protein: CASSLVEAYEQYF. Together with reference TRBV7-2 and TRBJ2-7, the CDR3 gives the full variable domain: GAGVSQSPSNKVTEKGKDVELRCDPISGHTALYWYRQSLGQGLEFLIYFQGNSAPDKSGLPSDRFSAERTGGSVSTLTIQRTQQEDSAVYLCASSLVEAYEQYFGPGTRLTVT.

Ten or more counts support this clonotype. The genes are TRBV20-1 and TRBJ2-3; D gene ambiguous. Germline V gene sequence: CDR1 DFQATT, CDR2 SNEGSKA (reference sequence). CDR3 length equals 16 residues. Trimming cost V 0 bases and J 0 bases, with 13 bases left between them. The CDR3 sequence: CSARDHKRASTDTQYF. The CDR3 region has the DNA TGCAGTGCTAGAGATCATAAGCGAGCGAGCACAGATACGCAGTATTTT.

This clonotype was detected many times. The chain recombines TRBV2 with TRBJ2-1; 9 bases agree with TRBD2. V lost 8 bases and J lost 2; bases outside the gene matches: 22. The CDR3 is 20 amino acids. Germline CDR1 reads SNHLY; CDR2 reads FYNNEI. The DNA for the CDR3 is TGTGCCAGCTGGGGTAGCGGGAGTTCCTCCAACATCAGGCCCTACAATGAGCAGTTCTTC. Amino acid sequence: CASWGSGSSSNIRPYNEQFF.

This clonotype showed up many times. V gene TRBV7-2 combines with J gene TRBJ2-1; tentatively, D is TRBD1 (6 bases). Trimming pared 6 bases from V and 3 bases from J, leaving 15 bases between. CDR1 SGHTA and CDR2 FQGNSA come from the germline V gene. CDR3 length: 15 amino acids. CDR3 nucleotide sequence: TGTGCCAGCAGTCTATCCGGGACAATCTACAATGAGCAGTTCTTC. Its protein is CASSLSGTIYNEQFF.

This clonotype was observed at least ten times. The chain has TRBV10-3 and TRBJ2-2, with 12 bases identical to TRBD1. The CDR3 has 16 amino acids. The V gene end was trimmed by 6 bases and the J gene end by 4 bases; junction bases not matched to a gene: 6. The germline V gene has CDR1 ENHRY and CDR2 SYGVKD. CDR3 in DNA: TGTGCCATCAGAAGGGACAGGGGGCGGGGCACCGGGGAGCTGTTTTTT. Encoded protein: CAIRRDRGRGTGELFF.

There are many counts of this clonotype. The rearrangement joins TRBV28 to TRBJ1-1, with 7 bases identical to TRBD1. Losses at the gene ends were 8 bases for V and 4 bases for J; bases not matched to a gene: 7. CDR1 and CDR2 from the germline V gene are MDHEN and SYDVKM. This CDR3 has 13 amino acids. The CDR3 region has the DNA TGTGCCAGCGGAAAACAGGGGATCACTGAAGCTTTCTTT. This sequence encodes CASGKQGITEAFF.

This clonotype was detected ten times or more. The chain carries TRBV7-9 and TRBJ1-1; 8 bases are a match to TRBD1. V was pared by 4 bases and J by 5 bases, with 15 bases of the junction left unmatched. CDR1 and CDR2 from the germline V gene are SEHNR and FQNEAQ (reference sequence). The CDR3 covers 17 residues. CDR3 nucleotides: TGTGCCAGCAGCTCGGAGGGCAGGGGGCGCGGAACGACTGAAGCTTTCTTT. Protein: CASSSEGRGRGTTEAFF.

In this sample, this clonotype turned up many times. The chain couples TRBV28 to TRBJ1-4; TRBD1 might be the D (5 bases). V was shortened by 8 bases and J by 7 bases, with 14 bases between the two germline ends. Germline lookup yields CDR1 MDHEN and CDR2 SYDVKM. This CDR3 is 13 amino acids long. The CDR3 DNA reads TGTGCCAGCGGGACGCCGTTCGGTGAAAAACTGTTTTTT. Residues: CASGTPFGEKLFF.

This clonotype has a count of ten or more. The chain is built from TRBV29-1 and TRBJ1-1; tentative D call: TRBD1 (5 bases). The germline gives CDR1 SQVTM, CDR2 ANQGSEA. V shed 1 base and J shed 1 base, with 7 bases lying between them. The CDR3 extends over 13 amino acids. This CDR3 is CSVEAGQNTEAFF. CDR3 sequence (DNA): TGCAGCGTTGAAGCAGGGCAGAACACTGAAGCTTTCTTT.

This clonotype was counted at least ten times. The V call is TRBV20-1, the J call TRBJ2-1; 7 bases align to TRBD2. This CDR3 is 13 amino acids long. J lost 1 base, V lost 5 bases, and 2 bases had no gene match. Germline lookup yields CDR1 DFQATT and CDR2 SNEGSKA (reference sequence). The CDR3 bases are TGCAGTGCTTGGACTAGTTCCTACAATGAGCAGTTCTTC. Protein sequence: CSAWTSSYNEQFF.

This clonotype appeared many times. The chain uses TRBV20-1 and TRBJ2-1; 14 bases are shared with TRBD2. CDR3 length: 15 residues. With V trimmed by 8 bases and J by 9 bases, 12 bases remained unmatched. Germline lookup yields CDR1 DFQATT and CDR2 SNEGSKA (reference sequence). The CDR3 DNA follows: TGCAGTATACATGCCAGGACTAGCGGGAGGTCTGAGCAGTTCTTC. Translated, it gives CSIHARTSGRSEQFF.

This clonotype occurred many times. The rearrangement joins TRBV7-8 to TRBJ2-4; D could derive from TRBD1 or TRBD2 (6 bases each). The CDR3 runs 15 residues. With 4 bases removed from V and 8 bases from J, the gap between germline ends came to 18 bases. The V gene's germline CDR1 is SGHVS and CDR2 FQNEAQ. The CDR3 nucleotides read TGTGCCAGCAGCTCTAACGGCCCCGGGGGCGACATTCAGTACTTC. Encoded protein: CASSSNGPGGDIQYF.

This clonotype was detected many times. This sequence joins TRBV20-1 and TRBJ2-1, with unresolved D. Trimming shortened V by 1 base and J by 6 bases, and 4 bases separated the two germline ends. In germline, CDR1 is DFQATT, CDR2 SNEGSKA (reference sequence). This CDR3 region has 11 residues. The CDR3: CSARGGNEQFF. The DNA of the CDR3 is TGCAGTGCTAGAGGCGGCAATGAGCAGTTCTTC.